This paragraph reports one TCR beta chain. Its antigen is still unknown. Investigators isolated RNA and reverse transcribed it into cDNA to act as the sequencing template. Libraries were prepared by immunoSEQ multiplex PCR; TCRdb keeps only in-frame clonotypes and omits some of them. The sample yields 70,000 to 95,000 clones, just over 50% seen once. This sample is part of a study of CD8+ T cells in alopecia areata. Study results and caveats: Among patients, TCR sharing was less clear than in mice, a difference possibly due in part to HLA diversity in the patient population. Lesional scalp, especially alopecia totalis/universalis, showed higher clonality than normal scalp. Among the cells sequenced in scalp samples are also the resident alphabeta T cells of normal skin.

Between the trimmed V and J ends, which lost 0 bases and 2 bases, there was a span of 8 bases. The CDR3 loop spans 15 amino acids. Germline V gene sequence: CDR1 SGHDT, CDR2 YYEEEE. Obtained from alopecia areata patients were lesional scalp punch biopsies along with peripheral blood. The J gene is TRBJ2-2, the V gene TRBV5-6; no reliable D call. This clonotype was sampled from a human donor with alopecia areata. The sequencing input was NKG2D-high CD8+ T cells sorted from blood. CDR3 coding DNA: TGTGCCAGCAGCTTGGCGGCAGAAAACACCGGGGAGCTGTTTTTT. This codes for CASSLAAENTGELFF.